This T cell receptor beta chain is from a study of CD8 T cells in ankylosing spondylitis. Many counts were recorded for this clonotype. Losses at the gene ends were 0 bases for V and 4 bases for J; bases not matched to a gene: 5. The CDR3 covers 16 residues. Germline CDR1 reads ENHRY; CDR2 reads SYGVKD. Quantitative 5'-RACE with molecular barcodes generated TCR beta libraries. TCRdb re-called the 5' RACE reads with MiXCR, one entry per CDR3 protein. The sample lists fewer than 350,000 distinct CDR3 sequences, roughly 10% occurring once. The sequencing input was blood, either unsorted or a sorted T cell fraction (not recorded which). V gene TRBV10-3 combines with J gene TRBJ2-1; TRBD1 matches at 8 bases. This TCR derives from a female donor with ankylosing spondylitis or in good health (not recorded which). The CDR3 sequence is CAISESWTGPYNEQFF. The CDR3, as DNA: TGTGCCATCAGTGAGTCTTGGACAGGGCCTTACAATGAGCAGTTCTTC.